This record looks at one T cell receptor beta chain sequence and its context. This clone was observed a few times. Its target antigen remains unknown. No clone much larger than this one lies a single base away; base qualities are absent. Library construction relied on the immunoSEQ multiplex PCR assay. Following the manufacturer's protocol, the hsTCRB Kit was used to amplify rearranged TCR beta chain sequences. An Illumina MiSeq was used to sequence the TCRB libraries. Processing in the source paper ran as follows. Demultiplexing, trimming and gene mapping were performed with the kit vendor's proprietary platform. Not all clones reach the TCRdb copy of this immuneACCESS table, which keeps in-frame sequences only. Checked studies attribute under half of the gap to unresolved V genes and leave the rest unexplained. V, J and clone size are taken as reported in that table, and D and trimming were inferred from the DNA itself. The sample records about 38,000 clones, roughly 81% of which are singletons. The ten largest clones add up to just over 5% of the sample.

This sample is drawn from a study of a mutant IDH1 vaccine in newly diagnosed glioma (dated by TCRdb to the early 2020s). A note on the overall study: Eight vaccinations were administered to patients in weeks 1, 3, 5, 7, 11, 15, 19 and 23, corresponding to visits V03 through V10. For exploratory analyses, 25 to 30 treated patients had longitudinal TCRB deep sequencing done wherever samples were available. Before enrollment, most patients had been given radiochemotherapy with temozolomide as standard therapy, while the rest had received either radiotherapy alone or temozolomide alone. In the chemotherapy-containing groups, vaccination started alongside temozolomide cycles, whereas in patients who had radiotherapy alone it started 4-6 weeks after radiotherapy. Of the 30 or so patients who were treated, about 62% were male and about 40% were female, and the mean age was around 40 years. Peripheral blood was collected at six visits: V03 (baseline), V05, V07, V10, V12 and V13.

Broad study findings and their caveats: The authors noted that analyses of patient blood samples could not be reproduced because of sample limitations. Immune responses induced by the vaccine were seen in about 93% of patients across multiple MHC alleles. Pseudoprogression seemed to be unrelated to changes in the top peripheral T cell clonotypes found by TCRB sequencing. Selection of PBMC samples for TCRB deep sequencing was based on availability.

This sample's time point label indicates: week 23, last vaccination. A 20-mer mutant IDH1 peptide at 300 micrograms in Montanide made up each vaccine dose, which was injected subcutaneously together with topical imiquimod. Newly diagnosed WHO grade 3 or 4 IDH1-mutant astrocytomas showing loss of nuclear ATRX were present in the donors. The samples were drawn from NOA16, a multicentre, single-arm, open-label phase I trial in Germany that tested a mutant IDH1 peptide vaccine in humans for the first time. Genomic DNA for TCRB sequencing was extracted from EDTA blood using the DNeasy Blood and Tissue Kit. Counted from cysteine to phenylalanine, this CDR3 has 12 amino acids. Only the CDR3 region is kept as DNA, spanning 36 bases read in frame from base 1. Taken from the germline V gene, the CDR1 and CDR2 loops are KGHSH and LQKENI. The junction carries 6 bases between V and J, which are trimmed by 6 bases and 1 base respectively.

The starting material was PBMCs, obtained from a glioma patient whose treatment included an IDH1 peptide vaccine. The sequence was collected from a man aged 40-55 years with glioma. The V and J segments used are TRBV18 and TRBJ1-1, with the D gene call left open. Read as DNA, the sequence is TGTGCCAGCTCTCCAGAGAACACTGAAGCTTTCTTT. This encodes CASSPENTEAFF.